The 7 T cell receptor beta chains in this list originate from one sample, sequenced in a study of identical twins. TCRdb ran MiXCR on the 5' RACE reads and lists one entry per CDR3 protein. The sample yields 450,000 to 650,000 distinct CDR3 sequences, around 15% seen once. These data are also associated with another study on yellow fever vaccine responses in identical twins.

The source material was CD4+ T cells sorted from blood. The receptors come from a woman younger than 30 in good health.

This clonotype has just a few counts. This chain uses TRBV5-1 with TRBJ2-1; 9 bases are a match to TRBD1. The CDR3 has 14 amino acids. The V gene end was trimmed by 4 bases and the J gene end by 7 bases; junction bases not matched to a gene: 6. In germline, CDR1 is SGHRS, CDR2 YFSETQ. This CDR3 is CASSGTGQGNEQFF. For the CDR3, the DNA is TGCGCCAGCAGCGGAACCGGACAGGGGAATGAGCAGTTCTTC.

This clonotype has just a few counts. The chain links TRBV4-1 to TRBJ1-4, with unresolved D. Trimming removed 4 bases at V and 8 bases at J, with 14 bases between. Looked up from germline, CDR1 is MGHRA and CDR2 is YSYEKL. The CDR3 is 14 amino acids. The CDR3 loop is CASSPIDAQEKLFF. CDR3 DNA: TGCGCCAGCAGCCCTATTGATGCTCAGGAAAAACTGTTTTTT.

The chain recombines TRBV7-3 with TRBJ2-1, with TRBD1 identical over 9 bases. This CDR3 contains 14 residues. Per germline, CDR1 SGHTA and CDR2 FQGTGA. With V trimmed by 5 bases and J by 4 bases, 3 bases remained unmatched. This CDR3 is CASSTGTGYNEQFF. The CDR3 DNA reads TGTGCCAGCAGCACGGGGACAGGGTACAATGAGCAGTTCTTC.

V usage is TRBV7-2 and J usage is TRBJ2-1; 8 nucleotides align to TRBD1. With 0 bases clipped from V and 3 bases from J, the junction kept 4 bases outside the gene matches. Germline CDR1 SGHTA, CDR2 FQGNSA. The length of the CDR3 is 16 residues. This CDR3 reads CASSLAGTGYYNEQFF. As DNA, the CDR3 is TGTGCCAGCAGCTTAGCGGGGACAGGTTACTACAATGAGCAGTTCTTC.

The genes are TRBV6-5 and TRBJ2-5, with 8 bases that match TRBD2. Per germline, CDR1 MNHEY and CDR2 SVGAGI. The CDR3 covers 15 residues. V lost 0 bases and J lost 3; bases outside the gene matches: 3. The CDR3 protein is CASSYSGRGEETQYF. The CDR3 bases are TGTGCCAGCAGTTACTCAGGGCGGGGGGAAGAGACCCAGTACTTC.

The chain joins TRBV7-2 to TRBJ2-1, with D perhaps TRBD2 (6 bases). The CDR3 totals 14 residues. Trimming left V 8 bases short and J 2 bases short, with 13 bases between. The germline gives CDR1 SGHTA, CDR2 FQGNSA. In DNA form, the CDR3 reads TGTGCCAGCGTGAGTGGACTACCCTACAATGAGCAGTTCTTC. This encodes CASVSGLPYNEQFF.

This chain links TRBV5-1 with TRBJ2-5, with 7 bases aligning to TRBD1. Germline V gene lookup returns CDR1 SGHRS and CDR2 YFSETQ. V lost 4 bases and J lost 9; bases outside the gene matches: 15. CDR3 length: 15 amino acids. The CDR3 sequence: CASSPSQGSPGSQYF. As DNA, the CDR3 is TGCGCCAGCAGCCCCTCACAGGGGTCCCCGGGTTCCCAGTACTTC.